A single sample gave rise to the 9 T cell receptor beta chains below, sequenced in a study of shared clonotypes between healthy human individuals. The data were produced by immunoSEQ multiplex PCR, yet TCRdb's version contains in-frame clones alone and is incomplete. This sample has roughly 770,000 clones, with roughly 96% found just once. Positively selected for CCR7, the CD45RO-negative cells used as naive CD8 cells excluded terminally differentiated effector memory CD45RA+ cells. Sequencing input: naive CD8+ T cells sorted from blood. The receptors come from a man aged 25 to 40 in good health.

The V gene is TRBV19, the J gene TRBJ2-7; D not certain. The CDR3 loop spans 14 amino acids. V lost 3 bases to trimming and J lost 0 bases, with 9 bases between them. Germline V CDR1 and CDR2: LNHDA, SQIVND (reference sequence). Here the CDR3 DNA reads TGTGCCAGTAGTATTGTTTACCCCTCCTACGAGCAGTACTTC. The encoded protein is CASSIVYPSYEQYF.

V usage is TRBV19 and J usage is TRBJ2-2; the D is unclear. The germline CDR1 and CDR2 sequences are LNHDA and SQIVND (reference sequence). The CDR3 is 14 residues long. V shed 3 bases and J shed 2 bases, with 7 bases lying between them. As DNA, the CDR3 is TGTGCCAGTAGTATCCTAGATAACACCGGGGAGCTGTTTTTT. Its translation: CASSILDNTGELFF. Full variable domain (remainder filled in from reference TRBV19 and TRBJ2-2): DGGITQSPKYLFRKEGQNVTLSCEQNLNHDAMYWYRQDPGQGLRLIYYSQIVNDFQKGDIAEGYSVSREKKESFPLTVTSAQKNPTAFYLCASSILDNTGELFFGEGSRLTVL.

The CDR3 spells CTSSRTGDTEAFF. The CDR3 DNA follows: TGCACCAGCAGCAGGACAGGCGACACTGAAGCTTTCTTT. The chain carries TRBV1 and TRBJ1-1; the table calls TRBD1, which could not be checked here. TRBV1 corresponds to a pseudogene. The CDR3 loop spans 13 amino acids.

The rearrangement joins TRBV28 to TRBJ2-5; 7 bases line up with TRBD1. Unmatched junction bases numbered 12, after V lost 3 bases and J lost 5 bases. This CDR3 is built from 16 residues. CDR1 is MDHEN, CDR2 SYDVKM, per germline. The CDR3 coding sequence is TGTGCCAGCAGTTTGTTTATCGGGACAGTGACGGAGACCCAGTACTTC. Translation gives CASSLFIGTVTETQYF.

V and J are TRBV11-2 and TRBJ2-5; 8 bases align to TRBD2. CDR1 is SGHAT and CDR2 is FQNNGV in the germline V gene. CDR3 length equals 15 residues. With V trimmed by 5 bases and J by 5 bases, 10 bases remained unmatched. DNA for the CDR3: TGTGCCAGCAGCCCCGGGAGGGGGGGTGAGGAGACCCAGTACTTC. As protein: CASSPGRGGEETQYF.

V is TRBV6-5 and J is TRBJ1-2; no definite D call. The V gene's germline CDR1 is MNHEY and CDR2 SVGAGI. This CDR3 is 14 amino acids long. Trimming left V 0 bases short and J 2 bases short, with 7 bases between. The CDR3 protein is CASSYSSRNYGYTF. The CDR3 region has the DNA TGTGCCAGCAGTTACTCTAGCAGGAACTATGGCTACACCTTC.

CDR3 residues: CSVEDRVLYPTDTQYF. As DNA, the CDR3 is TGCAGCGTTGAAGATCGGGTCCTATACCCGACAGATACGCAGTATTTT. The gene calls are TRBV29-1 and TRBJ2-3; unclear D gene. The V gene's germline CDR1 is SQVTM and CDR2 ANQGSEA. The CDR3 spans 16 residues. V lost 0 bases and J lost 3, with 16 bases in between.

The gene calls are TRBV29-1 and TRBJ1-1; D uncertain. CDR3 size: 14 residues. Trimming stripped 1 base from V and 0 bases from J, with 9 bases between. Germline-derived CDR1 and CDR2 are SQVTM and ANQGSEA. In DNA form, the CDR3 reads TGCAGCGTTGAAGGGGAGGACTTGAACACTGAAGCTTTCTTT. This translates into CSVEGEDLNTEAFF.

The chain recombines TRBV11-2 with TRBJ2-1; 9 bases are shared with TRBD2. The CDR3 spans 16 residues. The ends lost 1 base at V and 6 bases at J; junction bases unmatched: 7. The germline CDR1 and CDR2 sequences are SGHAT and FQNNGV. In nucleotides, the CDR3 is TGTGCCAGCAGCTTAGCGGTAGCGGGAGCCGGCAATGAGCAGTTCTTC. Protein: CASSLAVAGAGNEQFF.